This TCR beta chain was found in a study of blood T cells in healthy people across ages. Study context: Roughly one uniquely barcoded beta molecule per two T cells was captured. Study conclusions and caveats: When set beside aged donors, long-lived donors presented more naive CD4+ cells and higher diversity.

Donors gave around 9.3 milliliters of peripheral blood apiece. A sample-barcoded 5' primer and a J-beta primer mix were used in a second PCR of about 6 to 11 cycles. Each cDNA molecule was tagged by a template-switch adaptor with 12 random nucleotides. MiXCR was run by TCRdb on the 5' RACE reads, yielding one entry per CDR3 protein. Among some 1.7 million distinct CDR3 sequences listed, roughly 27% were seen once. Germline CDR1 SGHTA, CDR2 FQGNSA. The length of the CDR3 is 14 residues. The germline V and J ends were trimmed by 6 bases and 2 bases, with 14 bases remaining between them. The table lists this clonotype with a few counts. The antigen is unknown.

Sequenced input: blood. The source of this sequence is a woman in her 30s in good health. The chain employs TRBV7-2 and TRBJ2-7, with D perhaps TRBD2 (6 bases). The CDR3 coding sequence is TGTGCCAGCAGGAGTGGAGGGCTCCCCTACGAGCAGTACTTC. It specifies CASRSGGLPYEQYF.